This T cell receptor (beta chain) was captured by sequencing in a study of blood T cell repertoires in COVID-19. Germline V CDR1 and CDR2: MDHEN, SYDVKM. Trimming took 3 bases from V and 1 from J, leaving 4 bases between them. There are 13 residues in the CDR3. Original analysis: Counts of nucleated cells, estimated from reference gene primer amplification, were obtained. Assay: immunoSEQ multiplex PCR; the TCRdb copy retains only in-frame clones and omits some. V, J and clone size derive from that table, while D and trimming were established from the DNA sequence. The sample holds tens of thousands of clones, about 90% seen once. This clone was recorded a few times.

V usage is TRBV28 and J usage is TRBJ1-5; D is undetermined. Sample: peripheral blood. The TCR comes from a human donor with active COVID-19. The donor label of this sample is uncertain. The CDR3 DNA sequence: TGTGCCAGCAGTTTCAGAAGCAATCAGCCCCAGCATTTT. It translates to CASSFRSNQPQHF.